This is a list of T cell receptor beta chains from one sample in a study of PD-L1 blockade in urothelial cancer. Method: immunoSEQ multiplex PCR; TCRdb's copy keeps in-frame clones and lacks some. The sample includes about 91,000 clones, roughly 90% of them seen just once. The sequenced sample was PBMCs, obtained around atezolizumab (anti-PD-L1) treatment. The origin of the receptors is a man aged 55 to 70 with urothelial cancer. Each CDR3 is given with its conserved first and last residue. Fields, in order: J gene, D gene, V gene, clone size, CDR3 DNA, CDR3 protein. The D gene is left open where the match is weak. Where a row states a size, it is once, few, many or the class of an expanded clone; other rows omit it.

>TRBJ2-7|TRBD1|TRBV25-1|once
TGTGCCAGCAGCTCGGGACAGGGTAGGGTTACGACCTACGAGCAGTACTTC
CASSSGQGRVTTYEQYF
>TRBJ2-5|.|TRBV28|.
TGTGCCAGCAGTCAGCGGGAGACCCAGTACTTC
CASSQRETQYF
>TRBJ2-1|.|TRBV27|.
TGTGCCAGCAGTGTCTCAGGTGTGGTCTACAATGAGCAGTTCTTC
CASSVSGVVYNEQFF
>TRBJ2-5|TRBD2|TRBV4-1|.
TGCGCCAGCAGCCAAGATGGGAGCGGGGGGAGGGAGACCCAGTACTTC
CASSQDGSGGRETQYF
>TRBJ2-1|TRBD1|TRBV18|.
TGTGCCAGCTCAGCCACCGGGACAGGGATGGTCAATGAGCAGTTCTTC
CASSATGTGMVNEQFF
>TRBJ2-4|TRBD2|TRBV20-1|.
TGCAGCCCCTGGGGCGGGGGCATTCAGTACTTC
CSPWGGGIQYF
>TRBJ1-1|.|TRBV7-9|.
TGTGCCAGCAGCTTAGGTTCACCACTGCCGCTGGAAGCTTTCTTT
CASSLGSPLPLEAFF
>TRBJ2-5|.|TRBV4-3|.
TGCGCCAGCAGCCAAGACGCACAGGCAGAGACCCAGTACTTC
CASSQDAQAETQYF
>TRBJ2-5|TRBD1|TRBV7-2|.
TGTGCCAGCAGCTTATTGGACAGGCCCATGTCGACCCAGTACTTC
CASSLLDRPMSTQYF
>TRBJ2-5|TRBD2|TRBV7-9|.
TGTGCCAGCAGCCCCGGACTAGCGGGGGGAGCAGAGACCCAGTACTTC
CASSPGLAGGAETQYF
>TRBJ1-1|.|TRBV5-1|.
TGCGCCAGCAGCCCACAGACGGTACGTGAAGCTTTCTTT
CASSPQTVREAFF
>TRBJ1-2|.|TRBV2|few
TGTGCCAGCAGTGAGGCGCAGGGAACTTTCTATGGCTACACCTTC
CASSEAQGTFYGYTF
>TRBJ2-1|.|TRBV20-1|.
TGCAGTGCTAGTGGTGACTTTGAGCAGTTCTTC
CSASGDFEQFF
>TRBJ2-5|.|TRBV7-8|.
TGTGCCAGCAGCTTAGTTCGATTGGCCACTGGGCAACGGACCCAGTACTTC
CASSLVRLATGQRTQYF
>TRBJ2-5|TRBD1|TRBV6-5|.
TGTGCCAGCTGCCGGGACAGGGGTGGAGAGACCCAGTACTTC
CASCRDRGGETQYF
>TRBJ2-5|TRBD1|TRBV5-4|.
TGTGCCAGCAGCTTACCCGGGACAGGGATTAGGGAGACCCAGTACTTC
CASSLPGTGIRETQYF
>TRBJ1-1|TRBD1|TRBV7-9|few
TGTGCCAGCAGCTTGGCAGGGGGAGGGAACACTGAAGCTTTCTTT
CASSLAGGGNTEAFF
>TRBJ2-1|.|TRBV5-1|.
TGCGCCAGCAGCTTGGCTGGCGGGGCATACAATGAGCAGTTCTTC
CASSLAGGAYNEQFF
>TRBJ2-7|TRBD1|TRBV7-9|.
TGTGCCAGCAGCGTAATATCCGGGACAGAGGGCTTCTTC
CASSVISGTEGFF
>TRBJ1-2|.|TRBV4-3|.
TGCGCCAGCAGCCAAGATTGGACAGCTAACTATGGCTACACCTTC
CASSQDWTANYGYTF
>TRBJ2-7|TRBD2|TRBV7-2|.
TGTGCCAGCAGCTTAGGTGTTAGCGGGGACTACGAGCAGTACTTC
CASSLGVSGDYEQYF
>TRBJ1-5|.|TRBV7-9|.
TGTGCCAGCAGCTGGTCAGATCAGCCCCAGCATTTT
CASSWSDQPQHF